The present TCR beta chain was sequenced within a study of shared clonotypes between healthy human individuals. Study details: Three plates were used per donor for CD4 naive, three for CD4 memory, two for CD8 naive and one for CD8 memory.

CD8 cells regarded as naive lacked CD45RO, were positively chosen for CCR7, and omitted terminally differentiated effector memory CD45RA+ cells. V was trimmed by 0 bases and J by 1 base, leaving 16 bases between them. Germline CDR1 LGHNA, CDR2 YNFKEQ. This CDR3 region has 17 residues. In the authors' methods: Sequence data from immunoSEQ were junction-only and lacked quality scores; consequently, filtering differed. Clones were read by immunoSEQ multiplex PCR, and TCRdb kept only the in-frame ones, dropping some. V, J and clone size reflect that table, while D and trimming were determined from the DNA. The sample includes nearly 2 million clones, approximately 94% of them seen just once.

The TCR sequence derives from a man between 18 and 35 years old in good health. This sequence joins TRBV4-2 and TRBJ2-7; TRBD1 might be the D (5 bases). Specimen: naive CD8+ T cells sorted from blood. This CDR3 reads CASSQDHLTVGSYEQYF. CDR3 coding DNA: TGTGCCAGCAGCCAAGACCACCTGACAGTTGGGTCCTACGAGCAGTACTTC.